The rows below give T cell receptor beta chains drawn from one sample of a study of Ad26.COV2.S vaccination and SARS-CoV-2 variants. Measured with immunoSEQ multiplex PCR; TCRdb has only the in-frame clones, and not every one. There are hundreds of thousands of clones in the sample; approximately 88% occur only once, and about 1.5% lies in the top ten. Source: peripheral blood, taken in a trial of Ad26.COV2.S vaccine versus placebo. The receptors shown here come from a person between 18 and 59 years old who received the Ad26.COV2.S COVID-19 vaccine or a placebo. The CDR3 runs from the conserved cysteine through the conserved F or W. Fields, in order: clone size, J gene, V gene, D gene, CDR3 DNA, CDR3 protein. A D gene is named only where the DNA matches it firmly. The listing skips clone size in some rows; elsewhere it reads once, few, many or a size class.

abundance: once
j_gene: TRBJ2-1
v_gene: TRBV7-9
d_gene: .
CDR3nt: TGTGCCAGCAGCCCCGGAGCGTCCCCGGGGGAGGAGCAGTTCTTC
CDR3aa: CASSPGASPGEEQFF

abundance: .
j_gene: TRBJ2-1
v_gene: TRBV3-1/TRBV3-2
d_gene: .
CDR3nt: TGTGCCAGCAGCCACCTGGGAGGTCTGACGAATGAGCAGTTCTTC
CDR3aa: CASSHLGGLTNEQFF

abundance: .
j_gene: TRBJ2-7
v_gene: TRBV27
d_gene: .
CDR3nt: TGTGCCAGCAGTTCTCGGGCCGGGGGCGCCTACGAGCAGTACTTC
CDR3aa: CASSSRAGGAYEQYF

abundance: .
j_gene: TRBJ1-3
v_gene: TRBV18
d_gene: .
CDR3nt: TGTGCCAGCTCTCCCCCCCTAGGACCTGGAAACACCATATATTTT
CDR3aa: CASSPPLGPGNTIYF

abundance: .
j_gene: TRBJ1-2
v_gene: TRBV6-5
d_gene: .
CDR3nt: TGTGCCAGCAGTTACGGCACCTTCTATGGCTACACCTTC
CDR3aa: CASSYGTFYGYTF

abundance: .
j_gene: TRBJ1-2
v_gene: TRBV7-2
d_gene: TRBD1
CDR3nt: TGTGCCAGCAGCTTAGCCGGGACAGGGTTTGGCTACACCTTC
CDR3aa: CASSLAGTGFGYTF

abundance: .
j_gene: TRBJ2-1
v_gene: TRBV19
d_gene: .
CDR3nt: TGTGCCAGTAGTCCCCAGGCCGCTACCTACAATGAGCAGTTCTTC
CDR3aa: CASSPQAATYNEQFF

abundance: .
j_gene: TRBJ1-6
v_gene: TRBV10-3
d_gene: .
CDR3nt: TGTGCCGTCAGTGAACGAGGTGGGCAGGCCGTTTCACCCCTCCACTTT
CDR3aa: CAVSERGGQAVSPLHF

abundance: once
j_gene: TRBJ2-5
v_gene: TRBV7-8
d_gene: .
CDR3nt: TGTGCCAGCAGCTTAATCCGGTTGGAGACCCAGTACTTC
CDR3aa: CASSLIRLETQYF

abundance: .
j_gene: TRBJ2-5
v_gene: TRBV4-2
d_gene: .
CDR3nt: TGTGCCAGCAGCCAAGGGCCCTTGAGCGTCTTAGAGACCCAGTACTTC
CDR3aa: CASSQGPLSVLETQYF

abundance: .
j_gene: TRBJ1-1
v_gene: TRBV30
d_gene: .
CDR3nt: TGTGCCTGGAGTGTGGGACGGGTTGGGGCTGAAGCTTTCTTT
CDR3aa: CAWSVGRVGAEAFF

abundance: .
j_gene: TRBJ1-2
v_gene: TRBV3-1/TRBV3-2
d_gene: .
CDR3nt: TGTGCCAGCAGCCAAGAAGGGAGGAGGCATGGCTACACCTTC
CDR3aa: CASSQEGRRHGYTF

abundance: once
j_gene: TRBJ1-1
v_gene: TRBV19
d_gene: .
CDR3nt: TGTGCCAGTAGTCTTGTGACAGCGAACACTGAAGCTTTCTTT
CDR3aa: CASSLVTANTEAFF

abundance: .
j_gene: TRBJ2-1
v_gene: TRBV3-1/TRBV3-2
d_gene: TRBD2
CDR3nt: TGTGCCAGCAGCCAATTAGCGGGACCCTACAATGAGCAGTTCTTC
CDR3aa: CASSQLAGPYNEQFF

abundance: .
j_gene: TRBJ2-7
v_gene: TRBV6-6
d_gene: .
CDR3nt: TGTGCCAGCAGGCCCGGCCCCTACGAGCAGTACTTC
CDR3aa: CASRPGPYEQYF

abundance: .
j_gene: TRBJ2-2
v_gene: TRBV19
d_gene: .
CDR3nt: TGTGCCAGTGTAGATCGCGGACCCACCGGGGAGCTGTTTTTT
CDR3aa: CASVDRGPTGELFF

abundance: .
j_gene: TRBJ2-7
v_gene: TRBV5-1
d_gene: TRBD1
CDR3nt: TGCGCCAGCAGTGAAAATGGACAGGTTGGGGACGAGCAGTACTTC
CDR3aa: CASSENGQVGDEQYF

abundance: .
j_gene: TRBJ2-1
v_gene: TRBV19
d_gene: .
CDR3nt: TGTGCCAGTAAGGTAGGGCCCTACAATGAGCAGTTCTTC
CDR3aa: CASKVGPYNEQFF

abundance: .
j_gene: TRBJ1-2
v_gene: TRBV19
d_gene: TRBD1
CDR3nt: TGTGCCAGTAGCGCCTACCCGGGACAGGATGGCTACACCTTC
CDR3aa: CASSAYPGQDGYTF

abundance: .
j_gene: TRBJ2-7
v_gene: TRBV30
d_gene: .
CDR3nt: TGTGCCTGGGGGGGGAGTGGGTACGAGCAGTACTTC
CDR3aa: CAWGGSGYEQYF

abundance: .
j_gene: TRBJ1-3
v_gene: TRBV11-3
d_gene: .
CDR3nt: TGTGCCAGCAGCTTAGGAGGGAGCGGAAACACCATATATTTT
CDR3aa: CASSLGGSGNTIYF

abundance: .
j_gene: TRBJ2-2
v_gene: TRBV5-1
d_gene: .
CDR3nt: TGCGCCAGCAGCTCGACTACAGCGAACACCGGGGAGCTGTTTTTT
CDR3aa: CASSSTTANTGELFF

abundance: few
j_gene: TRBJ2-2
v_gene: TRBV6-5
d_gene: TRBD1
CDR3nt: TGTGCCAGCAGTATCAGGGGGCTTACCGGGGAGCTGTTTTTT
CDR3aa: CASSIRGLTGELFF

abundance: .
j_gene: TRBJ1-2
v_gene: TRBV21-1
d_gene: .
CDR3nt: TGTGCCAGCATCATAAGGGGGCTTTGGGAGGGATATGGCTACACCTTC
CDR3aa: CASIIRGLWEGYGYTF

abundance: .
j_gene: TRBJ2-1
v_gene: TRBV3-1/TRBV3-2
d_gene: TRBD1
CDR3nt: TGTGCCAGCAGCCAGGGCGTCGTAAGACAGGGATTCAATGAGCAGTTCTTC
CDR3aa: CASSQGVVRQGFNEQFF

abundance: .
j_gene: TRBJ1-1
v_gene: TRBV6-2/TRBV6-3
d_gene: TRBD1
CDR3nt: TGTGCCAGCAGTTATCCCCGGACAGGGGGCACTGAAGCTTTCTTT
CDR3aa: CASSYPRTGGTEAFF

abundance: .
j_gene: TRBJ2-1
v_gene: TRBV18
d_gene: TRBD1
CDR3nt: TGTGCCAGCTCACTATTTGGACAGGGTTCTGATGAGCAGTTCTTC
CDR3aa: CASSLFGQGSDEQFF

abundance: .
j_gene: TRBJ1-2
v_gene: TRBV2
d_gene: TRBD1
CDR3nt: TGTGCCAGCAGTGAGGGACAGATCAACTATGGCTACACCTTC
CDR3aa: CASSEGQINYGYTF

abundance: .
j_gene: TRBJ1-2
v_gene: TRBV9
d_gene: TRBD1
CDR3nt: TGTGCCAGCGGGGCTTCCTGGGACAGAGGAGGAGTTGGCTACACCTTC
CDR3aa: CASGASWDRGGVGYTF

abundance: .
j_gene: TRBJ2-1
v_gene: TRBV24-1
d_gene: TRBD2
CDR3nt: TGTGCCACCAGTGACCGAACTAGCGGCTCCTACAATGAGCAGTTCTTC
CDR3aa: CATSDRTSGSYNEQFF

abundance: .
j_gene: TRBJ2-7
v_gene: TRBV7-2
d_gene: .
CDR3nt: TGTGCCAGCAGCACACAGGGTAACGAGCAGTACTTC
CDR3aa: CASSTQGNEQYF

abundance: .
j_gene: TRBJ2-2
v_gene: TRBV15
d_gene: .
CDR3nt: TGTGCCACCAGCAGACGGGACACCAACACCGGGGAGCTGTTTTTT
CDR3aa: CATSRRDTNTGELFF

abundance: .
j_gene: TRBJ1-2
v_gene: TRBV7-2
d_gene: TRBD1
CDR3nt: TGTGCCAGCAGCTTTACAGGGGACTATGGCTACACCTTC
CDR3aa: CASSFTGDYGYTF

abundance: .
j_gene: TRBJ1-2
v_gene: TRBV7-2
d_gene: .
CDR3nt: TGTGCCAGCAGCGTTCAGGACGGGAATAACTATGGCTACACCTTC
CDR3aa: CASSVQDGNNYGYTF

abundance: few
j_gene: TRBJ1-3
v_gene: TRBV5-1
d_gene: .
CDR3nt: TGCGCCAGCAGCTTGGTTCCTCTTCTGAACTCTGGAAACACCATATATTTT
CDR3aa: CASSLVPLLNSGNTIYF

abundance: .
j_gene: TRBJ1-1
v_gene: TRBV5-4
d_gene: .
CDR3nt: TGTGCCAGCAGCTTATGGTTAGGAAAGAACACTGAAGCTTTCTTT
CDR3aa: CASSLWLGKNTEAFF

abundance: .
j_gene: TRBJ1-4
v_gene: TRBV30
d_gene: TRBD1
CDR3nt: TGTGCCTGGAGTGTACAGGGGGCAGGGAAACTGTTTTTT
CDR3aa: CAWSVQGAGKLFF